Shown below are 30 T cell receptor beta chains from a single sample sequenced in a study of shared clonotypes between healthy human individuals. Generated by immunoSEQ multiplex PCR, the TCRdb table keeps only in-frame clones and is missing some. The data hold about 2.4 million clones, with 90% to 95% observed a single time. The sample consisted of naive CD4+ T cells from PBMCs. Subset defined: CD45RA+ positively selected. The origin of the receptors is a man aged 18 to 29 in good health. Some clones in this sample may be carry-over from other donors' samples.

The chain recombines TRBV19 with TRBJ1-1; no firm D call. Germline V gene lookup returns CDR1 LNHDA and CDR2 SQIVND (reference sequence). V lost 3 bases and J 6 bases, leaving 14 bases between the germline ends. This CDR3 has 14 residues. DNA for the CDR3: TGTGCCAGTAGTATCTTTCCGGAACTCGCTGAAGCTTTCTTT. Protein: CASSIFPELAEAFF.

The CDR3 spells CASNGQRMFF. The CDR3 bases are TGTGCCAGTAATGGACAGAGGATGTTTTTT. V usage is TRBV28 and J usage is TRBJ1-4, with D possibly matching TRBD1 (6 bases). The CDR3 has 10 amino acids. Per the germline V gene, CDR1 is MDHEN and CDR2 is SYDVKM. V lost 9 bases, J lost 15 bases, and 14 bases lay in between.

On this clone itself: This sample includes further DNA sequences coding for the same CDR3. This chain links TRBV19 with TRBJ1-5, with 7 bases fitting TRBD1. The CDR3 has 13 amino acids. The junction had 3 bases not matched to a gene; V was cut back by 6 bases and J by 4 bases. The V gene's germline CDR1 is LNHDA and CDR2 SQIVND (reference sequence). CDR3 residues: CASSLQGNQPQHF. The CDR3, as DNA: TGTGCCAGTAGCCTACAGGGGAATCAGCCCCAGCATTTT.

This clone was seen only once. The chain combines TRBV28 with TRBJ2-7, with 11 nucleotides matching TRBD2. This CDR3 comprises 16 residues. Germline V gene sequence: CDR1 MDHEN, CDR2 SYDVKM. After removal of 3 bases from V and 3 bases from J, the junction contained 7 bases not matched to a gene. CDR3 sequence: CASSLEPGLADYEQYF. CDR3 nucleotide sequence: TGTGCCAGCAGTTTGGAACCGGGACTAGCGGACTACGAGCAGTACTTC.

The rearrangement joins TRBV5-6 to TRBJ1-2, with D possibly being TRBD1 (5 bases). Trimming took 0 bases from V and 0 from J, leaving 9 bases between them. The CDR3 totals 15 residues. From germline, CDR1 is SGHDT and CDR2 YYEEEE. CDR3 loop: CASSLGTPANYGYTF. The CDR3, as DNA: TGTGCCAGCAGCTTGGGGACACCAGCTAACTATGGCTACACCTTC.

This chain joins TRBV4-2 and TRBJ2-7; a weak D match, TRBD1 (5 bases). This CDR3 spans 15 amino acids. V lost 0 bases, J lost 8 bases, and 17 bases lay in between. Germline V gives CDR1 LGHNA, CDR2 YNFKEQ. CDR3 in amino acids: CASSQDPFQGIKQYF. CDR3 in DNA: TGTGCCAGCAGCCAAGACCCTTTCCAGGGAATTAAGCAGTACTTC.

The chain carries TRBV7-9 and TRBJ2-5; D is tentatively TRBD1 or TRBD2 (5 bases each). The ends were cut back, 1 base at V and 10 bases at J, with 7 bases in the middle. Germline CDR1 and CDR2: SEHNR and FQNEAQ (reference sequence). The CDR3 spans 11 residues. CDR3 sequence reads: CASSLERGQYF. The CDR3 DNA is TGTGCCAGCAGCTTAGAGAGGGGCCAGTACTTC.

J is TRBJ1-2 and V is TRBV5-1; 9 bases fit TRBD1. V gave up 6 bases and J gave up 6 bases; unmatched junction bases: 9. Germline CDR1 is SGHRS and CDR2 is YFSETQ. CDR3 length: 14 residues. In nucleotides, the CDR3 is TGCGCCAGCACTCACAGGGGGCCCAGGGATGGCTACACCTTC. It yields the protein CASTHRGPRDGYTF.

CDR3 amino acids: CASSYWDRGRRIEAFF. DNA of the CDR3: TGTGCCAGCAGTTACTGGGACAGGGGGCGTCGTATTGAAGCTTTCTTT. The chain recombines TRBV6-5 with TRBJ1-1; 12 nucleotides line up with TRBD1. Germline assignment: CDR1 MNHEY and CDR2 SVGAGI. The CDR3 loop spans 16 amino acids. With V trimmed by 1 base and J by 7 bases, 7 bases remained unmatched.

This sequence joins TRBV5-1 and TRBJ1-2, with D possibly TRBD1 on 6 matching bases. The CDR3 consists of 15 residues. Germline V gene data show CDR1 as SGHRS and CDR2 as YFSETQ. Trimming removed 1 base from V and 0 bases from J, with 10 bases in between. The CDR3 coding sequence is TGCGCCAGCAGCTTGAATGGACAGCCTAACTATGGCTACACCTTC. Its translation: CASSLNGQPNYGYTF.

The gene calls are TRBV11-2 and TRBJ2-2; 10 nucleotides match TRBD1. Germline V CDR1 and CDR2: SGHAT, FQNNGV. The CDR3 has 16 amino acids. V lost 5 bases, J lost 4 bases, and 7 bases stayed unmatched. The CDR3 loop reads CASSPRTGGSTGELFF. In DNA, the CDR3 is TGTGCCAGCAGCCCTCGGACAGGGGGTAGCACCGGGGAGCTGTTTTTT.

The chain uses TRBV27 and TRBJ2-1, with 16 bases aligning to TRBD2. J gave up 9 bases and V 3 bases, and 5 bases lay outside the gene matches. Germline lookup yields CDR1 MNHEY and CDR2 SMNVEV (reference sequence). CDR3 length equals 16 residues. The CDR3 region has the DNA TGTGCCAGCAGTTTGATGGGGACTAGCGGGAGGGGTGAGCAGTTCTTC. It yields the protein CASSLMGTSGRGEQFF.

The CDR3 region is CASSRWDRGEKLFF. Written as DNA, the CDR3 is TGTGCCAGCAGTCGATGGGACAGGGGTGAAAAACTGTTTTTT. The J gene is TRBJ1-4, the V gene TRBV27; the match to TRBD1 covers 10 bases. V lost 5 bases and J lost 7; bases outside the gene matches: 4. The germline gives CDR1 MNHEY, CDR2 SMNVEV (reference sequence). This CDR3 region has 14 residues.

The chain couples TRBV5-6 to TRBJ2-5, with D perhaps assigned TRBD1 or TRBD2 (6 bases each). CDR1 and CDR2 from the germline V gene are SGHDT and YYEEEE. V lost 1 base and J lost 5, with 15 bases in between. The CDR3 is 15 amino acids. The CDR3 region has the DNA TGTGCCAGCAGCTTGAGGCAGGGGACTGGGGAGACCCAGTACTTC. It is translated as CASSLRQGTGETQYF.

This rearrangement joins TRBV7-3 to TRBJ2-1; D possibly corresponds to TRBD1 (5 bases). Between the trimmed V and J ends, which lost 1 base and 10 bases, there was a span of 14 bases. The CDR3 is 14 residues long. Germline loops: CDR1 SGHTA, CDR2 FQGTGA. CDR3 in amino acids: CASSLSRVAGEQFF. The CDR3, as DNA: TGTGCCAGCAGCTTAAGTAGAGTAGCAGGGGAGCAGTTCTTC. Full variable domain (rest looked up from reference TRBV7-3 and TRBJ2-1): GAGVSQTPSNKVTEKGKYVELRCDPISGHTALYWYRQSLGQGPEFLIYFQGTGAADDSGLPNDRFFAVRPEGSVSTLKIQRTERGDSAVYLCASSLSRVAGEQFFGPGTRLTVL.

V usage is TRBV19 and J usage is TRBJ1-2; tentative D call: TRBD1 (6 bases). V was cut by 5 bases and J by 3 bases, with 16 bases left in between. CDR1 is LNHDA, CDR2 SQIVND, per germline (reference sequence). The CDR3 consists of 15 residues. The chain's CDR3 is CASSSYVRGYYGYTF. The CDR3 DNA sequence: TGTGCCAGTAGTTCCTACGTCAGGGGATACTATGGCTACACCTTC.

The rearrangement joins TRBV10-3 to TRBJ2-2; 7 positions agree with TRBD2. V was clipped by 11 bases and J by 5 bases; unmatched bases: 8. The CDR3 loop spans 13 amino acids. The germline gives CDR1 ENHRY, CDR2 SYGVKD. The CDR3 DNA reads TGTGCCTCTGGGGGAGGGCGAACCGGGGAGCTGTTTTTT. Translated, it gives CASGGGRTGELFF.

CDR3 amino acids: CASSTYRGTNYGYTF. DNA of the CDR3: TGTGCCAGCAGTACCTACAGGGGAACTAACTATGGCTACACCTTC. The rearrangement uses TRBV6-6 and TRBJ1-2, with TRBD1 matching 7 bases. CDR1 is MNHNY and CDR2 is SVGAGI in the germline V gene (reference sequence). With 5 bases clipped from V and 0 bases from J, the junction kept 6 bases outside the gene matches. CDR3 length: 15 residues.

The CDR3 protein is CASSPGAGGPQHF. The CDR3 region has the DNA TGTGCCAGCAGTCCCGGGGCAGGGGGGCCCCAGCATTTT. V gene TRBV6-5 combines with J gene TRBJ1-5, with TRBD1 matching 7 bases. The ends lost 5 bases at V and 9 bases at J; junction bases unmatched: 7. The CDR3 runs to 13 residues. CDR1 MNHEY and CDR2 SVGAGI come from the germline V gene.

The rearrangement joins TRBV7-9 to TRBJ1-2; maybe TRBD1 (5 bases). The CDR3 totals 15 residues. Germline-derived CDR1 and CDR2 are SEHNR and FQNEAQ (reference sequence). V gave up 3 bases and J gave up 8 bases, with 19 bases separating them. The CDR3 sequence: CASSFQGRRVWGYTF. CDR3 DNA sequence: TGTGCCAGCAGCTTTCAGGGAAGAAGGGTCTGGGGCTACACCTTC. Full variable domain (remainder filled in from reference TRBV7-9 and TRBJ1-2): DTGVSQNPRHKITKRGQNVTFRCDPISEHNRLYWYRQTLGQGPEFLTYFQNEAQLEKSRLLSDRFSAERPKGSFSTLEIQRTEQGDSAMYLCASSFQGRRVWGYTFGSGTRLTVV.

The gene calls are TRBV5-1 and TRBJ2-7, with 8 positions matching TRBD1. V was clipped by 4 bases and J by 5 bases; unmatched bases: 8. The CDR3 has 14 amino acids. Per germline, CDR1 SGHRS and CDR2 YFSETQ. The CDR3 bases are TGCGCCAGCAGCGGTGTCCCAGGGGGCGACGAGCAGTACTTC. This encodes CASSGVPGGDEQYF.

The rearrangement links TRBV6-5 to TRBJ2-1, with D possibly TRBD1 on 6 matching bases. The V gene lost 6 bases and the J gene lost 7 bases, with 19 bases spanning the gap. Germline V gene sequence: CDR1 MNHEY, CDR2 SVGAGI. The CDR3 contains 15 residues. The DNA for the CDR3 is TGTGCCAGCAGCCCCGGGACACTTAGAGGGAATGAGCAGTTCTTC. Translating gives CASSPGTLRGNEQFF.

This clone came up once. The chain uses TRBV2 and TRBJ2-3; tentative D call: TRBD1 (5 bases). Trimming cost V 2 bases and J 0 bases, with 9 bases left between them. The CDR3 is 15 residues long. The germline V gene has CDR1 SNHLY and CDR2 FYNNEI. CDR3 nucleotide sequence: TGTGCCAGCAGTGAATTTCAGGGAAGCACAGATACGCAGTATTTT. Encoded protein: CASSEFQGSTDTQYF.

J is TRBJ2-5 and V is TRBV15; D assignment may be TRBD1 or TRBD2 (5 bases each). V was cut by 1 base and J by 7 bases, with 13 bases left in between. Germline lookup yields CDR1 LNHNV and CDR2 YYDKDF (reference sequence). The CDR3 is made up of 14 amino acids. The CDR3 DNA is TGTGCCACCAGCAGAGGACCGGGAAGGGGGACCCAGTACTTC. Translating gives CATSRGPGRGTQYF.

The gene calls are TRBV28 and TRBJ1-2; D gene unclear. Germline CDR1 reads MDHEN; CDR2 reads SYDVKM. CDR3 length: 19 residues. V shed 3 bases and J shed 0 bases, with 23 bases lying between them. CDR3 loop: CASSFLSSAPSLPNYGYTF. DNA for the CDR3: TGTGCCAGCAGTTTTTTGTCCTCGGCCCCTTCACTACCTAACTATGGCTACACCTTC.

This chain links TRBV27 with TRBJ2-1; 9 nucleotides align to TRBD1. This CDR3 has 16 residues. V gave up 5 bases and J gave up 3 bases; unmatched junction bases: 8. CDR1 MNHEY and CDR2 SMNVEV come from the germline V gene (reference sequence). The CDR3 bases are TGTGCCAGCAGTCACCGCCGGGACAGGGACTACAATGAGCAGTTCTTC. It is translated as CASSHRRDRDYNEQFF.

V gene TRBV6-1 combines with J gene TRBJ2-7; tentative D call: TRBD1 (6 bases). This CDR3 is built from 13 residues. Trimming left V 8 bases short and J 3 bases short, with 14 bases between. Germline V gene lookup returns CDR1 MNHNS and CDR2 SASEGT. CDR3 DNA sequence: TGTGCCAGCCTCCAGGGGATCGGCTACGAGCAGTACTTC. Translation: CASLQGIGYEQYF.

CDR3 DNA: TGTGCCAGCAGCCAAGAGTCAGGCGGGACCGGGACGCAGTATTTT. It translates to CASSQESGGTGTQYF. The chain carries TRBV4-2 and TRBJ2-3; D possibly corresponds to TRBD2 (6 bases). The CDR3 totals 15 residues. Germline lookup yields CDR1 LGHNA and CDR2 YNFKEQ. V dropped 0 bases and J dropped 9 bases, with 16 bases sitting between them.

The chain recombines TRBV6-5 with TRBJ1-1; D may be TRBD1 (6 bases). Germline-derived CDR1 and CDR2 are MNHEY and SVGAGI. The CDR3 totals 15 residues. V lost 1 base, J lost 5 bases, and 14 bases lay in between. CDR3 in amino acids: CASSYYGPRGTEAFF. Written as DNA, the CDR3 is TGTGCCAGCAGTTACTATGGCCCGAGGGGGACTGAAGCTTTCTTT.

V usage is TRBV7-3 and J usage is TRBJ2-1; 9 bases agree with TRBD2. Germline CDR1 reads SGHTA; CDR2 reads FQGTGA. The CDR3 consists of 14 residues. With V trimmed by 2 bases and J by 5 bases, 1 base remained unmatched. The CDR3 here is CASSLAGGDNEQFF. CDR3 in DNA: TGTGCCAGCAGCTTAGCGGGAGGGGACAATGAGCAGTTCTTC.